This T cell receptor beta chain was sequenced during a study of radiotherapy plus CTLA-4 blockade in lung cancer (dated by TCRdb to 2017 to 2018). Study-wide context: Among enrolled patients, around 18% had an objective response and about 30% reached disease control.

The library was obtained by the immunoSEQ multiplex PCR assay. The clones in this table, taken by TCRdb from immuneACCESS, are in-frame only. Not every clone is retained; where verified, under half of the shortfall comes from an unresolved V gene, and the cause of the rest is unknown. Recorded for this sample are about 110,000 clones; 85% of them occurred a single time. 2.4% of the sample belongs to the ten largest clones. To note about this clone: The specificity of this receptor is unknown. Base qualities are missing; no much larger clone stands one base away.

Beyond this particular receptor, the publication reports: TCR clones derived from tumors expanded in peripheral blood after treatment with radiotherapy and ipilimumab. The strongest predictors of response, as reported, were early dynamic changes in blood T cell clones along with a rise in serum interferon-beta after radiation.

In this study, focal radiation therapy paired with CTLA-4 blockade (ipilimumab) was tested in patients who had chemo-refractory metastatic non-small-cell lung cancer. V and J are truncated by 3 bases and 6 bases respectively, leaving an intervening sequence of 14 bases. The CDR3 covers 14 residues, taking in both the cysteine and the phenylalanine. Only CDR3 DNA remains: 42 bases, in frame from the first base. The germline V gene encodes CDR1 SGHNT and CDR2 YENEEA. The sample consisted of peripheral blood, taken from a patient treated with radiotherapy plus ipilimumab. The chain links TRBV11-3 with TRBJ1-1, with an unclear D gene assignment. This receptor was obtained from a human donor with non-small cell lung cancer that progressed on radiotherapy plus ipilimumab. Some clones in this sample may be carry-over from other donors' samples. The CDR3 here reads CASSLGGRSSEAFF. The DNA is TGTGCCAGCAGCTTGGGTGGGCGATCCTCTGAAGCTTTCTTT. Reference TRBV11-3 and TRBJ1-1 proteins supply the regions before and after the CDR3; the full variable domain is: EAGVVQSPRYKIIEKKQPVAFWCNPISGHNTLYWYLQNLGQGPELLIRYENEEAVDDSQLPKDRFSAERLKGVDSTLKIQPAELGDSAVYLCASSLGGRSSEAFFGQGTRLTVV.